These 18 T cell receptor beta chains share one sample of origin, sequenced in a study of blood T cell repertoires in COVID-19. Produced via immunoSEQ multiplex PCR; TCRdb's table is partial and in-frame only. The sample gives 330,000 or so clones, about nine tenths of which show up once; 3.9% is in the top ten. Sequencing was carried out using peripheral blood. Source of these receptors: a woman between 55 and 75 years old with COVID-19, enrolled during active disease.

The chain has TRBV28 and TRBJ1-4, with D tentatively TRBD1 (6 bases). Trimming pared 5 bases from V and 3 bases from J, leaving 10 bases between. The CDR3 totals 14 residues. In germline, CDR1 is MDHEN, CDR2 SYDVKM. CDR3 bases: TGTGCCAGCAGTCCAGGGGTCCCTAATGAAAAACTGTTTTTT. Translating it yields CASSPGVPNEKLFF. Drawing the rest from reference TRBV28 and TRBJ1-4, the complete variable domain is DVKVTQSSRYLVKRTGEKVFLECVQDMDHENMFWYRQDPGLGLRLIYFSYDVKMKEKGDIPEGYSVSREKKERFSLILESASTNQTSMYLCASSPGVPNEKLFFGSGTQLSVL.

The V call is TRBV19, the J call TRBJ2-1; 13 positions agree with TRBD2. The V segment lost 1 base and the J segment 8 bases; nucleotides outside the gene matches: 5. The CDR3 has 16 amino acids. Germline CDR1 and CDR2: LNHDA and SQIVND (reference sequence). The CDR3 sequence is CASSIGTSGGADEQFF. The CDR3 DNA reads TGTGCCAGTAGTATAGGAACTAGCGGGGGGGCCGATGAGCAGTTCTTC.

This chain joins TRBV10-3 and TRBJ1-1; D is undetermined. Trimming stripped 3 bases from V and 2 bases from J, with 22 bases between. CDR1 is ENHRY and CDR2 is SYGVKD in the germline V gene. There are 18 residues in the CDR3. CDR3 sequence (DNA): TGTGCCATCAGTGATTTAGGAAAGGGAGGTATTTACAACACTGAAGCTTTCTTT. It translates to CAISDLGKGGIYNTEAFF.

On this clone itself: This specimen includes other DNA sequences encoding the same CDR3. The V and J genes are TRBV7-8 and TRBJ1-2; D uncertain. The CDR3 consists of 14 residues. CDR1 and CDR2 from the germline V gene are SGHVS and FQNEAQ. V was clipped by 1 base and J by 2 bases, with 8 bases between them. The CDR3 loop reads CASSLGTGNYGYTF. Here the CDR3 DNA reads TGTGCCAGCAGCTTAGGCACGGGGAACTATGGCTACACCTTC.

This clone was counted only a few times. The chain combines TRBV25-1 with TRBJ1-6, with unresolved D. The CDR3 contains 14 residues. With 6 bases removed from V and 7 bases from J, the gap between germline ends came to 13 bases. Germline V gene data show CDR1 as MGHDK and CDR2 as SYGVNS. The CDR3: CASSPNYMNSPLHF. CDR3 in DNA: TGTGCCAGCAGCCCGAATTACATGAATTCACCCCTCCACTTT.

With regard to this clone: The same CDR3 is also encoded by other DNA sequences in this sample. The CDR3 sequence: CASSPRQQETQYF. CDR3 bases: TGTGCCAGCTCACCTAGACAGCAAGAGACCCAGTACTTC. The chain employs TRBV18 and TRBJ2-5; TRBD1 might be the D (5 bases). Germline CDR1 is KGHSH and CDR2 is LQKENI. The CDR3 is made up of 13 amino acids. V shed 3 bases and J shed 2 bases, with 7 bases lying between them.

This rearrangement joins TRBV27 to TRBJ2-3; TRBD1 matches at 8 bases. The CDR3 is 14 amino acids. J lost 4 bases, V lost 5 bases, and 5 bases had no gene match. Per germline, CDR1 MNHEY and CDR2 SMNVEV (reference sequence). CDR3 in amino acids: CASSLGQGSDTQYF. CDR3 nucleotide sequence: TGTGCCAGCAGTCTAGGACAGGGATCAGATACGCAGTATTTT.

This chain uses TRBV12-3 or TRBV12-4 with TRBJ2-2, with D perhaps TRBD1 (6 bases). The CDR3 sequence is 13 residues long. V was clipped by 7 bases and J by 5 bases, with 11 bases between them. CDR3 coding DNA: TGTGCCAGCAATACACAGGGTACCGGGGAGCTGTTTTTT. Its translation is CASNTQGTGELFF.

The V call is TRBV12-3 or TRBV12-4, the J call TRBJ1-2; no definite D call. This CDR3 has 13 amino acids. The V end lost 6 bases, the J end lost 0 bases, and 8 bases lay between the germline ends. The CDR3 spells CASSSSSNYGYTF. CDR3 nucleotides: TGTGCCAGCAGCTCGTCCTCTAACTATGGCTACACCTTC.

V gene TRBV20-1 combines with J gene TRBJ2-2, with 8 bases aligning to TRBD2. The CDR3 is made up of 15 amino acids. After removal of 3 bases from V and 2 bases from J, the junction contained 5 bases not matched to a gene. Germline loops: CDR1 DFQATT, CDR2 SNEGSKA (reference sequence). In DNA form, the CDR3 reads TGCAGTGCTAGTATCCGGGGGGGAAACACCGGGGAGCTGTTTTTT. The encoded protein is CSASIRGGNTGELFF.

This chain joins TRBV5-1 and TRBJ2-7; a possible D gene is TRBD2 (5 bases). The CDR3 consists of 15 residues. The V end lost 1 base, the J end lost 3 bases, and 14 bases lay between the germline ends. The germline CDR1 and CDR2 sequences are SGHRS and YFSETQ. In DNA, the CDR3 is TGCGCCAGCAGCTTGAGATCCGGAGGTGGCTACGAGCAGTACTTC. Translated: CASSLRSGGGYEQYF. Based on the CDR3 plus reference TRBV5-1 and TRBJ2-7, the full variable domain is KAGVTQTPRYLIKTRGQQVTLSCSPISGHRSVSWYQQTPGQGLQFLFEYFSETQRNKGNFPGRFSGRQFSNSRSEMNVSTLELGDSALYLCASSLRSGGGYEQYFGPGTRLTVT.

CDR3 DNA sequence: TGTGCCAGCAGCCAAGGGGGGGGTGGAAACACCATATATTTT. Translated, it gives CASSQGGGGNTIYF. The V call is TRBV3-1 (or the pseudogene TRBV3-2), the J call TRBJ1-3; TRBD1 might be the D (5 bases). Germline loops: CDR1 LGHDT, CDR2 YNNKEL (reference sequence). V was clipped by 1 base and J by 3 bases, with 7 bases between them. CDR3 length: 14 amino acids.

The rearrangement uses TRBV5-1 and TRBJ1-2, with TRBD1 as a possible D gene (6 bases). The V end lost 0 bases, the J end lost 2 bases, and 11 bases lay between the germline ends. This CDR3 region has 15 residues. Germline assignment: CDR1 SGHRS and CDR2 YFSETQ. The CDR3 nucleotides are TGCGCCAGCAGCTTGGGGGGGACATCAAACTATGGCTACACCTTC. This codes for CASSLGGTSNYGYTF.

V usage is TRBV18 and J usage is TRBJ1-2; 7 bases line up with TRBD1. This CDR3 spans 12 amino acids. Per the germline V gene, CDR1 is KGHSH and CDR2 is LQKENI. The ends lost 1 base at V and 7 bases at J; junction bases unmatched: 0. The DNA for the CDR3 is TGTGCCAGCTCACCACGGGACAGTGGCTACACCTTC. This sequence encodes CASSPRDSGYTF.

V usage is TRBV3-1 (or the pseudogene TRBV3-2) and J usage is TRBJ2-3; the match to TRBD2 covers 12 bases. Germline V gives CDR1 LGHDT, CDR2 YNNKEL (reference sequence). With 3 bases clipped from V and 4 bases from J, the junction kept 11 bases outside the gene matches. The CDR3 has 18 amino acids. The CDR3 nucleotides read TGTGCCAGCAGCCATATGGCTTCTAGCGGGGGGGCATCAGATACGCAGTATTTT. Encoded protein: CASSHMASSGGASDTQYF.

This clone was detected once. V is TRBV10-3 and J is TRBJ2-3; TRBD2 agrees at 8 bases. V gave up 2 bases and J gave up 2 bases; unmatched junction bases: 3. CDR3 size: 15 residues. Germline CDR1 ENHRY, CDR2 SYGVKD. The CDR3 DNA sequence: TGTGCCATCAGTGAGAGGCGGGGGGACACAGATACGCAGTATTTT. Residues: CAISERRGDTDTQYF.

The rearrangement links TRBV20-1 to TRBJ2-3; 7 bases match TRBD1. This CDR3 region has 16 residues. J lost 0 bases, V lost 3 bases, and 9 bases had no gene match. The germline V gene encodes CDR1 DFQATT and CDR2 SNEGSKA (reference sequence). The CDR3 is CSASGRGSFSTDTQYF. CDR3 DNA sequence: TGCAGTGCTAGTGGCAGGGGGAGCTTTAGCACAGATACGCAGTATTTT.

The J gene is TRBJ2-2, the V gene TRBV7-9; D is perhaps TRBD1 (5 bases). Trimming took 3 bases from V and 7 from J, leaving 9 bases between them. Germline V gene sequence: CDR1 SEHNR, CDR2 FQNEAQ (reference sequence). CDR3 length equals 13 residues. CDR3 nucleotides: TGTGCCAGCAGCTTCATAGGGGACGGGGAGCTGTTTTTT. Encoded protein: CASSFIGDGELFF. The variable domain in full, completed from reference TRBV7-9 and TRBJ2-2, reads DTGVSQNPRHKITKRGQNVTFRCDPISEHNRLYWYRQTLGQGPEFLTYFQNEAQLEKSRLLSDRFSAERPKGSFSTLEIQRTEQGDSAMYLCASSFIGDGELFFGEGSRLTVL.